The 26 T cell receptor beta chains reported below all come from one sample, sequenced in a study of CD8 T cells in Susac syndrome. A quantity of about 0.5 to 1 ug RNA underwent reverse transcription using random hexamers. TCRdb independently ran MiXCR on the immunoSEQ multiplex PCR reads; one entry per CDR3 protein. Of roughly 200,000 distinct CDR3 sequences listed, 95% are singletons. The material sequenced was CD4+ T cells from PBMCs. These receptors all stem from a human donor with multiple sclerosis.

The chain uses TRBV24-1 and TRBJ2-3; 8 positions agree with TRBD2. This CDR3 region has 16 residues. Germline loops: CDR1 KGHDR, CDR2 SFDVKD. The V and J ends lost 0 bases and 0 bases, in that order; junction bases with no gene match: 1. CDR3 sequence: CATSDLKRGSTDTQYF. Written as DNA, the CDR3 is TGTGCCACCAGTGATTTGAAGCGGGGGAGCACAGATACGCAGTATTTT.

The chain has TRBV7-2 and TRBJ2-7, with 7 nucleotides matching TRBD1. The CDR3 has 16 amino acids. The trim removed 5 bases at V and 6 bases at J, leaving 16 bases unmatched. Germline V CDR1 and CDR2: SGHTA, FQGNSA. The CDR3 DNA is TGTGCCAGCAGCCCCCGGACAGGCACCCTACAGAGCGAGCAGTACTTC. Its translation is CASSPRTGTLQSEQYF.

The gene calls are TRBV20-1 and TRBJ2-3; D is undetermined. V was cut by 3 bases and J by 0 bases, with 4 bases left in between. The CDR3 covers 12 residues. Germline loops: CDR1 DFQATT, CDR2 SNEGSKA (reference sequence). The CDR3 nucleotides are TGCAGTGCTAGGGTTAGCACAGATACGCAGTATTTT. It encodes CSARVSTDTQYF.

This chain links TRBV19 with TRBJ1-2; 7 positions agree with TRBD1. This CDR3 has 14 amino acids. J lost 3 bases, V lost 4 bases, and 5 bases had no gene match. In germline, CDR1 is LNHDA, CDR2 SQIVND (reference sequence). The CDR3 DNA is TGTGCCAGTAGTAATAAAGGGACAGACTATGGCTACACCTTC. Its translation is CASSNKGTDYGYTF.

The V and J genes are TRBV7-3 and TRBJ2-6, with a tentative D call TRBD1 (5 bases). Trimming stripped 2 bases from V and 0 bases from J, with 8 bases between. Germline-derived CDR1 and CDR2 are SGHTA and FQGTGA. This CDR3 spans 16 amino acids. CDR3 DNA sequence: TGTGCCAGCAGCTTAGACAGTGGCTCTGGGGCCAACGTCCTGACTTTC. Encoded protein: CASSLDSGSGANVLTF.

The chain has TRBV5-1 and TRBJ1-2; 8 bases are shared with TRBD1. The V segment lost 0 bases and the J segment 7 bases; nucleotides outside the gene matches: 8. CDR1 and CDR2 from the germline V gene are SGHRS and YFSETQ. The CDR3 loop spans 15 amino acids. The CDR3 spells CASSLGGQVLRGYTF. In DNA, the CDR3 is TGCGCCAGCAGCTTGGGGGGACAGGTCCTCCGTGGCTACACCTTC.

The chain uses TRBV5-1 and TRBJ2-2; weak D call: TRBD2 (6 bases). Deletions cut 1 base from V and 4 bases from J, with 17 bases between. CDR3 size: 17 residues. Germline CDR1 is SGHRS and CDR2 is YFSETQ. Here the CDR3 DNA reads TGCGCCAGCAGCTTGACGGGGTCGGGGGTGAGCACCGGGGAGCTGTTTTTT. Its translation: CASSLTGSGVSTGELFF. Combining the CDR3 with reference TRBV5-1 and TRBJ2-2 gives the whole variable domain KAGVTQTPRYLIKTRGQQVTLSCSPISGHRSVSWYQQTPGQGLQFLFEYFSETQRNKGNFPGRFSGRQFSNSRSEMNVSTLELGDSALYLCASSLTGSGVSTGELFFGEGSRLTVL.

This chain joins TRBV7-9 and TRBJ2-5; D unclear. The V gene lost 5 bases and the J gene lost 3 bases, with 16 bases spanning the gap. The germline CDR1 and CDR2 sequences are SEHNR and FQNEAQ (reference sequence). CDR3 length: 15 amino acids. The CDR3 region is CASSKPLAVEETQYF. In nucleotides, the CDR3 is TGTGCCAGCAGCAAACCCCTGGCGGTCGAAGAGACCCAGTACTTC.

The V gene is TRBV24-1, the J gene TRBJ2-1; D ambiguous. Germline V gives CDR1 KGHDR, CDR2 SFDVKD. V lost 8 bases and J lost 9, with 13 bases in between. CDR3 size: 12 residues. For the CDR3, the DNA is TGTGCCACCAAGGCTAGTAAGGGTGAGCAGTTCTTC. Translating gives CATKASKGEQFF.

The chain joins TRBV15 to TRBJ2-1; D is unclear. Germline CDR1 reads LNHNV; CDR2 reads YYDKDF (reference sequence). The ends were cut back, 0 bases at V and 7 bases at J, with 13 bases in the middle. CDR3 size: 15 residues. For the CDR3, the DNA is TGTGCCACCAGCAGAGATCGCCAAGTTTTGAATGAGCAGTTCTTC. It translates to CATSRDRQVLNEQFF. Complete variable domain (other parts from reference TRBV15 and TRBJ2-1): DAMVIQNPRYQVTQFGKPVTLSCSQTLNHNVMYWYQQKSSQAPKLLFHYYDKDFNNEADTPDNFQSRRPNTSFCFLDIRSPGLGDTAMYLCATSRDRQVLNEQFFGPGTRLTVL.

The rearrangement joins TRBV12-5 to TRBJ1-5, with 9 bases lining up with TRBD1. Germline CDR1 is LGHNT and CDR2 is FRNRAP. The CDR3 loop spans 13 amino acids. V was clipped by 5 bases and J by 5 bases; unmatched bases: 1. CDR3 nucleotide sequence: TGTGCTAGTGGTCGGACAGGGGATCAGCCCCAGCATTTT. Translation: CASGRTGDQPQHF.

This clonotype came up once. The chain joins TRBV5-1 to TRBJ1-4; no clear D gene. CDR3 length: 14 residues. Germline V CDR1 and CDR2: SGHRS, YFSETQ. V shed 0 bases and J shed 8 bases, with 11 bases lying between them. The CDR3 sequence: CASSLGQDGEKLFF. In DNA form, the CDR3 reads TGCGCCAGCAGCTTGGGACAAGATGGGGAAAAACTGTTTTTT.

The rearrangement uses TRBV24-1 and TRBJ2-1; TRBD1 or TRBD2 may be the D gene (6 bases each). The CDR3 spans 13 residues. Germline CDR1 reads KGHDR; CDR2 reads SFDVKD. Trimming removed 6 bases at V and 9 bases at J, with 14 bases between. CDR3 DNA: TGTGCCACCAGTTCTCAGGGGACTCCTGAGCAGTTCTTC. Amino acid sequence: CATSSQGTPEQFF.

The CDR3 sequence: CASSQAFNEKLFF. The CDR3 DNA reads as TGTGCCAGCAGCCAAGCGTTTAATGAAAAACTGTTTTTT. The chain carries TRBV3-1 and TRBJ1-4; D unclear. V lost 1 base to trimming and J lost 4 bases, with 4 bases between them. The CDR3 contains 13 residues. Germline V lookup: CDR1 LGHDT, CDR2 YNNKEL (reference sequence).

This chain uses TRBV5-1 with TRBJ1-1; D ambiguous. V shed 0 bases and J shed 6 bases, with 9 bases lying between them. Germline V gene data show CDR1 as SGHRS and CDR2 as YFSETQ. This CDR3 has 13 amino acids. The DNA for the CDR3 is TGCGCCAGCAGCTTGGGAGTCTTGGCTGAAGCTTTCTTT. Translated, it gives CASSLGVLAEAFF.

This clonotype was recorded a few times. The chain carries TRBV27 and TRBJ2-7; 7 nucleotides agree with TRBD1. With V trimmed by 2 bases and J by 2 bases, 0 bases remained unmatched. The CDR3 runs 13 residues. Germline V gene data show CDR1 as MNHEY and CDR2 as SMNVEV (reference sequence). The CDR3 is CASSLTGAYEQYF. CDR3 sequence (DNA): TGTGCCAGCAGTTTAACAGGGGCCTACGAGCAGTACTTC.

This chain links TRBV28 with TRBJ1-3, with 9 bases aligning to TRBD1. V was clipped by 6 bases and J by 9 bases; unmatched bases: 9. Germline V CDR1 and CDR2: MDHEN, SYDVKM. The CDR3 is 14 residues long. CDR3 DNA sequence: TGTGCCAGCAGGCCCGGGACAGGGCCTAGCACCATATATTTT. Translation: CASRPGTGPSTIYF.

In its sample, this clonotype was seen once. The genes are TRBV20-1 and TRBJ1-1; no clear D. V was shortened by 2 bases and J by 0 bases, with 10 bases between the two germline ends. This CDR3 has 14 residues. Germline V gene data show CDR1 as DFQATT and CDR2 as SNEGSKA (reference sequence). In DNA form, the CDR3 reads TGCAGTGCTAGACCTCACGACGTGAACACTGAAGCTTTCTTT. Translation gives CSARPHDVNTEAFF.

The V and J genes are TRBV20-1 and TRBJ2-1; D not resolved. The germline CDR1 and CDR2 sequences are DFQATT and SNEGSKA (reference sequence). The V end lost 1 base, the J end lost 0 bases, and 10 bases lay between the germline ends. The CDR3 length is 15 residues. CDR3 DNA sequence: TGCAGTGCTAGAGCCTTTCCGAGCTCCTACAATGAGCAGTTCTTC. Translation gives CSARAFPSSYNEQFF.

The chain is built from TRBV6-2 or TRBV6-3 and TRBJ1-1; D uncertain. V dropped 4 bases and J dropped 7 bases, with 16 bases sitting between them. Germline CDR1 reads MNHEY; CDR2 reads SVGEGT. This CDR3 has 14 residues. The CDR3 DNA reads as TGTGCCAGCAGTTTTCGTCCCGATCATAATGAAGCTTTCTTT. It specifies CASSFRPDHNEAFF.

The rearrangement links TRBV20-1 to TRBJ2-5, with a tentative D call TRBD1 (6 bases). Trimming pared 6 bases from V and 5 bases from J, leaving 16 bases between. The CDR3 length is 13 residues. CDR1 DFQATT and CDR2 SNEGSKA come from the germline V gene (reference sequence). The DNA for the CDR3 is TGCAGTGCAAACAAGCAGGGGTTGGAGACCCAGTACTTC. It yields the protein CSANKQGLETQYF.

The chain couples TRBV24-1 to TRBJ2-5, with a possible D match to TRBD1 (7 bases). CDR3 length: 14 amino acids. The germline V gene encodes CDR1 KGHDR and CDR2 SFDVKD. With 10 bases removed from V and 1 base from J, the gap between germline ends came to 15 bases. The CDR3 nucleotides are TGTGCCACGGCGGGGCAGGGGGTCCAAGAGACCCAGTACTTC. It specifies CATAGQGVQETQYF.

The J gene is TRBJ1-4, the V gene TRBV27; D is unclear. V was trimmed by 3 bases and J by 4 bases, leaving 3 bases between them. Germline CDR1 and CDR2: MNHEY and SMNVEV (reference sequence). The CDR3 covers 12 residues. The CDR3 DNA is TGTGCCAGCAGTTTCCGTAATGAAAAACTGTTTTTT. Amino acids: CASSFRNEKLFF. The full variable domain, completed using reference TRBV27 and TRBJ1-4, is EAQVTQNPRYLITVTGKKLTVTCSQNMNHEYMSWYRQDPGLGLRQIYYSMNVEVTDKGDVPEGYKVSRKEKRNFPLILESPSPNQTSLYFCASSFRNEKLFFGSGTQLSVL.

This chain joins TRBV7-9 and TRBJ2-1; no firm D call. The CDR3 has 12 amino acids. Germline-derived CDR1 and CDR2 are SEHNR and FQNEAQ (reference sequence). Trimming left V 5 bases short and J 7 bases short, with 9 bases between. The CDR3 nucleotides are TGTGCCAGCAGCCCCGGACGGAATGAGCAGTTCTTC. Translation gives CASSPGRNEQFF. The whole variable domain, remainder taken from reference TRBV7-9 and TRBJ2-1, is DTGVSQNPRHKITKRGQNVTFRCDPISEHNRLYWYRQTLGQGPEFLTYFQNEAQLEKSRLLSDRFSAERPKGSFSTLEIQRTEQGDSAMYLCASSPGRNEQFFGPGTRLTVL.

The CDR3 DNA sequence: TGTGCCAGCAGTGCCGACCCCCCGGGCCGGGCTTTCTTT. It translates to CASSADPPGRAFF. The chain couples TRBV2 to TRBJ1-1; D gene unclear. The CDR3 is made up of 13 amino acids. CDR1 and CDR2 from the germline V gene are SNHLY and FYNNEI. The V end lost 4 bases, the J end lost 11 bases, and 17 bases lay between the germline ends.

This chain connects TRBV10-3 to TRBJ2-5; unclear D gene. The CDR3 extends over 12 amino acids. From germline, CDR1 is ENHRY and CDR2 SYGVKD. V shed 7 bases and J shed 4 bases, with 10 bases lying between them. This CDR3 is CAIKGSGETQYF. The CDR3 DNA reads as TGTGCCATCAAGGGATCAGGAGAGACCCAGTACTTC.